The T cell receptor beta chain described here comes from a study of blood T cell repertoires in COVID-19. Enrolled through a virtual design, the participants were between roughly 18 and 90 years of age and came from about two dozen US areas. Participants were placed into cohorts based on the clinical history they reported. Donors in Cohort 3 counted as recovered after two negative PCRs, clearance, or symptom resolution. Data came from immunoSEQ multiplex PCR; TCRdb stores just in-frame clones and leaves some out. This table has some 490,000 clones, around 85% appearing once. The CDR3 extends over 16 amino acids. V lost 1 base and J 3 bases, leaving 13 bases between the germline ends. CDR1 is SGHNT, CDR2 YYREEE, per germline (reference sequence).

Input material: PBMCs or T cells enriched from blood (not recorded which). The chain is built from TRBV5-4 and TRBJ1-4; possible D gene TRBD1, 6 bases. This TCR derives from a woman aged 55-69 years who had recovered from COVID-19. CDR3 nucleotide sequence: TGTGCCAGCAGCTTGTCAGGGGCCGTAGCTAATGAAAAACTGTTTTTT. Translated: CASSLSGAVANEKLFF. The variable domain in full, completed from reference TRBV5-4 and TRBJ1-4, reads ETGVTQSPTHLIKTRGQQVTLRCSSQSGHNTVSWYQQALGQGPQFIFQYYREEENGRGNFPPRFSGLQFPNYSSELNVNALELDDSALYLCASSLSGAVANEKLFFGSGTQLSVL.